Below are 7 T cell receptor beta chains sequenced from a single sample in a study of cytomegalovirus exposure and HLA in healthy donors. Clones were read by immunoSEQ multiplex PCR, and TCRdb kept only the in-frame ones, dropping some. The sample has over 150,000 clones, roughly nine tenths seen once. The sequencing input was PBMCs. The receptors derive from a woman between 18 and 30 years old in good health and CMV-seropositive.

The V and J genes are TRBV27 and TRBJ2-5, with D perhaps TRBD1 (6 bases). The CDR3 consists of 12 residues. Germline CDR1 and CDR2: MNHEY and SMNVEV (reference sequence). V was cut by 8 bases and J by 1 base, with 8 bases left in between. The CDR3 region has the DNA TGTGCCAGCGGCAGGGGCCAAGAGACCCAGTACTTC. It encodes CASGRGQETQYF.

This chain links TRBV7-9 with TRBJ2-1; 11 bases fit TRBD2. Germline trimming cut 2 bases from V and 5 bases from J; bases unmatched to any gene: 2. CDR3 length: 15 amino acids. From germline, CDR1 is SEHNR and CDR2 FQNEAQ (reference sequence). In DNA, the CDR3 is TGTGCCAGCAGCTTAATGACTAGCGGGAACAATGAGCAGTTCTTC. It yields the protein CASSLMTSGNNEQFF.

DNA of the CDR3: TGCGCCAGCAGCCAGACAGGGCTTTCCTACAATGAGCAGTTCTTC. Encoded protein: CASSQTGLSYNEQFF. The rearrangement uses TRBV4-1 and TRBJ2-1; TRBD1 agrees at 7 bases. Looked up from germline, CDR1 is MGHRA and CDR2 is YSYEKL. The CDR3 has 15 residues. J was trimmed by 1 base and V by 3 bases; bases with no gene match: 3.

A few counts support this clone. J is TRBJ1-2 and V is TRBV2; 8 bases are shared with TRBD1. The length of the CDR3 is 13 residues. After removal of 6 bases from V and 2 bases from J, the junction contained 2 bases not matched to a gene. Germline lookup yields CDR1 SNHLY and CDR2 FYNNEI. This chain's CDR3 is CASSRQGNYGYTF. Here the CDR3 DNA reads TGTGCCAGCAGCCGACAGGGGAACTATGGCTACACCTTC. Full variable domain (missing parts from reference TRBV2 and TRBJ1-2): EPEVTQTPSHQVTQMGQEVILRCVPISNHLYFYWYRQILGQKVEFLVSFYNNEISEKSEIFDDQFSVERPDGSNFTLKIRSTKLEDSAMYFCASSRQGNYGYTFGSGTRLTVV.

This clone was observed a single time. The rearrangement joins TRBV10-1 to TRBJ2-7, with 7 bases that match TRBD1. The germline V gene encodes CDR1 WNHNN and CDR2 SYGVQD (reference sequence). V was pared by 6 bases and J by 4 bases, with 6 bases of the junction left unmatched. The CDR3 runs to 13 residues. CDR3 protein: CASRGTARYEQYF. The CDR3 DNA reads TGCGCCAGCAGAGGGACAGCCCGTTACGAGCAGTACTTC.

This chain joins TRBV7-2 and TRBJ2-1, with no clear D. The germline V gene has CDR1 SGHTA and CDR2 FQGNSA. With 3 bases removed from V and 3 bases from J, the gap between germline ends came to 3 bases. The CDR3 totals 12 residues. The DNA of the CDR3 is TGTGCCAGCAGCTTTATCTACAATGAGCAGTTCTTC. This sequence encodes CASSFIYNEQFF.

The CDR3 reads CASSPWGGAGGLGGELFF. For the CDR3, the DNA is TGTGCCAGCAGCCCCTGGGGGGGAGCGGGAGGGCTTGGCGGGGAGCTGTTTTTT. The rearrangement uses TRBV7-4 and TRBJ2-2; 10 positions match TRBD2. The CDR3 contains 18 residues. The germline CDR1 and CDR2 sequences are SGHVT and SQSDAQ. The ends lost 5 bases at V and 7 bases at J; junction bases unmatched: 16.